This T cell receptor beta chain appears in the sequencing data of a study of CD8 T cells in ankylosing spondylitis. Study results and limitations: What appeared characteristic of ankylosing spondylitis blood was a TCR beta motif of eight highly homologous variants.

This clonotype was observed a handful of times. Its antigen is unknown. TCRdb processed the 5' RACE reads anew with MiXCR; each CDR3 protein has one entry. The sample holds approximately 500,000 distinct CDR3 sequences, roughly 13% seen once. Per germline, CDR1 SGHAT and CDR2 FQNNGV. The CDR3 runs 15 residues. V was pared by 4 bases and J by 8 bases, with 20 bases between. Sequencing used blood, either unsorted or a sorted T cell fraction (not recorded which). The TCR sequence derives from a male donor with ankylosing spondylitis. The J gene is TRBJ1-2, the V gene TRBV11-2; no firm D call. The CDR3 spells CASSSPRTGEGGYTF. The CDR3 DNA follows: TGTGCCAGCAGCTCCCCCCGGACCGGGGAGGGAGGCTACACCTTC.